The TCR beta chain under discussion was sequenced for a study of blood T cell repertoires in COVID-19 (dated by TCRdb to 2020 to 2022). For the wider study: Samples from collaborators originated in the United States, Italy and Spain and spanned both the acute and convalescent phases of COVID-19. Sample metadata almost always included a de-identified subject ID, COVID-19 status, age in years and sex. The repertoires were released in a freely available public database meant as a resource for research on the immune response to SARS-CoV-2. The material from the prospective study consisted of cDNA or gDNA derived from T cells, B-cell-depleted T cells, or PBMCs. Where available, HLA class I and class II types were taken from metadata supplied by the sample provider and were not determined by assay-based typing. Samples were obtained from the ongoing ImmuneRACE study (first 160 participants) and from 950 to 1,500 subjects provided by 6 global collaborators. The dataset comprised deeply sampled blood TCRbeta repertoires from subjects exposed to, actively infected with, or recovered from COVID-19. Results the study describes overall, beyond this receptor: How much clinical and demographic metadata was included differed by source and by participant, and the metadata was provided uncurated.

Enrolling through a virtual design, the prospective study's participants ranged in age from roughly 18 to 89 years and lived across roughly 23 United States geographic areas. To assign participants to cohorts, the prospective study relied on clinical history that participants themselves reported in a screening survey and a study questionnaire. Recovered participants in ImmuneRACE Cohort 3 were defined by two consecutive negative NP/OP PCR tests, clearance by a healthcare professional, or resolution of symptoms. Each participant in the prospective study had whole blood, serum and a nasopharyngeal or oropharyngeal swab collected by mobile phlebotomists. Participants in the prospective study had the option to provide additional blood draws and questionnaires over an approximately 2-month period. Before DNA extraction, prospective study blood samples were shipped either frozen or at room temperature.

Inclusive of the bounding cysteine and phenylalanine, the CDR3 is 15 residues long. Solely the CDR3 DNA is kept, with 45 bases framed from the first base. Clipping removes 0 bases from V and 3 bases from J, with 5 as the unmatched junction base count. For CDR1 and CDR2, the germline V gene lists MGHRA and YSYEKL. Remarks on this clone: There is no known antigen for this receptor. Base qualities are not provided; no much larger clone lies one nucleotide away.

TCRbeta CDR3 regions were amplified from genomic DNA by means of the immunoSEQ Assay, a bias-controlled multiplex PCR. In the authors' own workflow: The number of nucleated cells in each sample was estimated by amplification of reference gene primers within the assay. To quantify the absolute abundance of each unique TCRbeta CDR3 rearrangement, sequence reads were collapsed and filtered. Productive Simpson clonality was computed per sample as the square root of Simpson's diversity index over productive rearrangements. The table was pulled from immuneACCESS by TCRdb, which kept in-frame rearrangements only. Such tables lose some clones; where checked, under half of the loss comes from unresolved V genes, and the rest has no known cause. That table supplies the V and J calls and clone size; D and trimming were determined from the DNA. The sample table lists fewer than 350,000 clones, around 86% of them with a count of one. The ten largest account for less than 2% of the sample.

The origin of this receptor is a middle-aged woman who had recovered from COVID-19. Sequencing used PBMCs or T cells enriched from blood (not recorded which). This sequence uses TRBV4-1 and TRBJ2-7; 7 bases in the junction line up with TRBD1. The nucleotides are TGCGCCAGCAGCCAAGATCGGACAGGACTCTACGAGCAGTACTTC. Its translation reads: CASSQDRTGLYEQYF.